The 24 T cell receptor beta chains below all came from one sample that was sequenced in a study of T cell changes during pregnancy in multiple sclerosis. This table comes from immunoSEQ multiplex PCR, and its TCRdb copy is limited to in-frame clones, with some not included. Of about 38,000 clones in the sample, about 92% were seen once. The sequences come from CD8+ T cells from peripheral blood mononuclear cells, collected in the third trimester of pregnancy. These receptors were obtained from a female donor with multiple sclerosis, enrolled in a pregnancy study.

The gene calls are TRBV9 and TRBJ1-1; D not resolved. Germline V lookup: CDR1 SGDLS, CDR2 YYNGEE. The CDR3 consists of 13 residues. The V gene lost 0 bases and the J gene lost 5 bases, with 8 bases spanning the gap. CDR3 region: CASSVGSWTEAFF. Here the CDR3 DNA reads TGTGCCAGCAGCGTAGGTAGTTGGACTGAAGCTTTCTTT.

The CDR3 here is CASSQDLAGDYNEQFF. CDR3 nucleotides: TGTGCCAGCAGCCAAGATTTAGCGGGGGACTACAATGAGCAGTTCTTC. The rearrangement uses TRBV4-2 and TRBJ2-1, with TRBD2 matching 9 bases. V gave up 0 bases and J gave up 3 bases; unmatched junction bases: 3. CDR1 and CDR2 (germline): LGHNA, YNFKEQ. The CDR3 runs 16 residues.

This chain joins TRBV5-5 and TRBJ2-7; maybe TRBD1 (6 bases). There are 13 residues in the CDR3. V lost 2 bases and J 2 bases, leaving 8 bases between the germline ends. Germline V lookup: CDR1 SGHKS, CDR2 YYEKEE (reference sequence). CDR3 in amino acids: CASSLTGTYEQYF. Written as DNA, the CDR3 is TGTGCCAGCAGCTTAACAGGGACCTACGAGCAGTACTTC.

CDR3 sequence (DNA): TGTGCCAGCAGTGACTCGGCCCAGGGCAATGAGCAGTTCTTC. It encodes CASSDSAQGNEQFF. The chain is built from TRBV6-4 and TRBJ2-1; D perhaps matches TRBD1 (5 bases). CDR1 is MRHNA and CDR2 is SNTAGT in the germline V gene. The CDR3 has 14 residues. Trimming shortened V by 0 bases and J by 6 bases, and 9 bases separated the two germline ends.

The chain carries TRBV9 and TRBJ2-7, with D possibly matching TRBD1 (5 bases). In germline, CDR1 is SGDLS, CDR2 YYNGEE. This CDR3 has 13 residues. Trimming removed 4 bases at V and 3 bases at J, with 11 bases between. The CDR3 coding sequence is TGTGCCAGCAGCCCTCAGGGAAACTACGAGCAGTACTTC. The encoded protein is CASSPQGNYEQYF.

This chain joins TRBV6-6 and TRBJ1-1, with 8 bases matching TRBD1. Trimming at V came to 0 bases and at J to 4 bases, leaving 4 bases not matched to a gene. The CDR3 has 15 residues. Germline CDR1 reads MNHNY; CDR2 reads SVGAGI (reference sequence). CDR3 residues: CASSYSQGASTEAFF. The CDR3 nucleotides are TGTGCCAGCAGTTACTCCCAGGGGGCCAGCACTGAAGCTTTCTTT.

The chain recombines TRBV27 with TRBJ1-2; tentatively, D is TRBD1 (6 bases). The CDR3 is made up of 17 amino acids. The germline V and J ends were trimmed by 2 bases and 4 bases, with 20 bases remaining between them. The germline V gene encodes CDR1 MNHEY and CDR2 SMNVEV (reference sequence). CDR3 bases: TGTGCCAGCAGTTTAACCCAGGACAGAAGCTCCTTCTATGGCTACACCTTC. Encoded protein: CASSLTQDRSSFYGYTF.

The CDR3 is CASSLSRGNSYNEQFF. DNA of the CDR3: TGCGCCAGCAGCTTGTCGCGGGGGAACTCCTACAATGAGCAGTTCTTC. V is TRBV5-1 and J is TRBJ2-1; TRBD2 aligns across 7 bases. This CDR3 region has 16 residues. V was pared by 1 base and J by 0 bases, with 4 bases of the junction left unmatched. Germline V gene lookup returns CDR1 SGHRS and CDR2 YFSETQ.

V gene TRBV9 combines with J gene TRBJ1-1, with no clear D. This CDR3 has 15 amino acids. Germline assignment: CDR1 SGDLS and CDR2 YYNGEE. V lost 4 bases, J lost 6 bases, and 19 bases lay in between. CDR3 bases: TGTGCCAGCAGCCCCAGAGAGTCCCTGGGCGCTGAAGCTTTCTTT. This encodes CASSPRESLGAEAFF.

The CDR3 region has the DNA TGTGCCAGCAGCCCTGAGGTGGGGACAGAAGAAGCTTTCTTT. This encodes CASSPEVGTEEAFF. The V gene is TRBV5-4, the J gene TRBJ1-1, with 7 positions matching TRBD1. The CDR3 totals 14 residues. J was trimmed by 8 bases and V by 4 bases; bases with no gene match: 11. CDR1 is SGHNT and CDR2 is YYREEE in the germline V gene (reference sequence).

The chain is built from TRBV5-6 and TRBJ2-2; 16 bases are a match to TRBD2. Germline assignment: CDR1 SGHDT and CDR2 YYEEEE. The ends lost 4 bases at V and 6 bases at J; junction bases unmatched: 6. CDR3 length: 17 amino acids. The CDR3 sequence is CASSTGLAGGLAGELFF. The CDR3 bases are TGTGCCAGCAGCACGGGACTAGCGGGGGGGTTGGCCGGGGAGCTGTTTTTT.

V is TRBV2 and J is TRBJ2-7; 9 bases line up with TRBD1. Per germline, CDR1 SNHLY and CDR2 FYNNEI. Losses at the gene ends were 6 bases for V and 2 bases for J; bases not matched to a gene: 5. The CDR3 is 14 residues long. The CDR3 here is CASRTGTGPYEQYF. DNA of the CDR3: TGTGCCAGCAGGACCGGGACAGGGCCCTACGAGCAGTACTTC.

The rearrangement joins TRBV6-4 to TRBJ1-1; TRBD1 matches 8 bases. The germline V gene has CDR1 MRHNA and CDR2 SNTAGT. There are 14 residues in the CDR3. V was pared by 6 bases and J by 3 bases, with 6 bases of the junction left unmatched. Here the CDR3 reads CASSLTGEDTEAFF. In nucleotides, the CDR3 is TGTGCCAGCAGCTTGACAGGGGAGGACACTGAAGCTTTCTTT.

This CDR3 reads CASSYLGAEAFF. The DNA of the CDR3 is TGTGCCAGCAGTTATTTGGGGGCGGAAGCTTTCTTT. V usage is TRBV6-5 and J usage is TRBJ1-1; D may be TRBD1 (6 bases). With 3 bases removed from V and 8 bases from J, the gap between germline ends came to 10 bases. Germline loops: CDR1 MNHEY, CDR2 SVGAGI. This CDR3 spans 12 amino acids.

The rearrangement uses TRBV11-3 and TRBJ2-5, with D perhaps TRBD2 (5 bases). CDR1 and CDR2 (germline): SGHNT, YENEEA. Trimming took off 1 base at V and 5 bases at J, with 8 bases between the two ends. The CDR3 is made up of 13 amino acids. Written as DNA, the CDR3 is TGTGCCAGCAGCTTAGTCCGAGGGGAGACCCAGTACTTC. It codes for CASSLVRGETQYF.

This clone was detected only once. The CDR3 DNA reads as TGTGCCAGCAGTTACGTCGAGGTCGCTACCGAGCAGTACTTC. Translated, it gives CASSYVEVATEQYF. The chain carries TRBV6-6 and TRBJ2-7; D gene unclear. The CDR3 consists of 14 residues. CDR1 and CDR2 (germline): MNHNY, SVGAGI (reference sequence). The V end lost 2 bases, the J end lost 6 bases, and 14 bases lay between the germline ends.

This sequence joins TRBV21-1 and TRBJ2-5; no check of the table's D call, TRBD1, against the DNA was made. TRBV21-1 is a recognized pseudogene. The CDR3 totals 17 residues. DNA for the CDR3: TGTGCCAGCAGCAAAGTGCGGCAGGGGGCTCGACGGGAGACCCAGTACTTC. Translating it yields CASSKVRQGARRETQYF.

J is TRBJ1-3 and V is TRBV2; TRBD1 matches at 8 bases. The V segment lost 10 bases and the J segment 0 bases; nucleotides outside the gene matches: 14. Germline CDR1 and CDR2: SNHLY and FYNNEI. CDR3 length: 17 residues. The CDR3 sequence: CANLVPGQDSSGNTIYF. The DNA of the CDR3 is TGTGCCAACCTAGTCCCGGGACAGGATTCCTCTGGAAACACCATATATTTT.

The rearrangement uses TRBV11-2 and TRBJ1-6; a possible D gene is TRBD1 (5 bases). Deletions cut 2 bases from V and 8 bases from J, with 19 bases between. CDR3 size: 17 residues. Germline CDR1 reads SGHAT; CDR2 reads FQNNGV. CDR3 in DNA: TGTGCCAGCAGCTTAAGGGGAGGGTGGATCGGCGATTCACCCCTCCACTTT. It encodes CASSLRGGWIGDSPLHF.

This clone was detected only once. The CDR3 is CASSYEGATPNEQFF. CDR3 in DNA: TGTGCCAGCAGTTACGAGGGGGCGACCCCCAATGAGCAGTTCTTC. V gene TRBV6-5 combines with J gene TRBJ2-1; the match to TRBD1 covers 7 bases. The V segment lost 2 bases and the J segment 6 bases; nucleotides outside the gene matches: 7. CDR1 MNHEY and CDR2 SVGAGI come from the germline V gene. The CDR3 is 15 residues long.

The rearrangement links TRBV10-3 to TRBJ2-2, with 8 bases aligning to TRBD1. The CDR3 is 12 residues long. The germline V gene encodes CDR1 ENHRY and CDR2 SYGVKD. The CDR3 bases are TGTGCAAACAGGGGGGACACCGGGGAGCTGTTTTTT. Its translation: CANRGDTGELFF.

The chain joins TRBV27 to TRBJ2-2, with a tentative D call TRBD1 (5 bases). This CDR3 has 13 amino acids. The ends were cut back, 2 bases at V and 8 bases at J, with 9 bases in the middle. The germline V gene has CDR1 MNHEY and CDR2 SMNVEV (reference sequence). The CDR3 loop is CASSLAGSGELFF. Written as DNA, the CDR3 is TGTGCCAGCAGTTTAGCAGGGTCAGGGGAGCTGTTTTTT.

The V and J genes are TRBV5-1 and TRBJ2-7; 7 bases fit TRBD2. The CDR3 has 15 amino acids. The germline CDR1 and CDR2 sequences are SGHRS and YFSETQ. Germline trimming cut 7 bases from V and 2 bases from J; bases unmatched to any gene: 12. This chain's CDR3 is CASATDWGGAYEQYF. CDR3 DNA sequence: TGCGCCAGCGCAACCGATTGGGGGGGGGCCTACGAGCAGTACTTC. Supplemented by reference TRBV5-1 and TRBJ2-7, the full variable domain reads KAGVTQTPRYLIKTRGQQVTLSCSPISGHRSVSWYQQTPGQGLQFLFEYFSETQRNKGNFPGRFSGRQFSNSRSEMNVSTLELGDSALYLCASATDWGGAYEQYFGPGTRLTVT.

The V gene is TRBV2, the J gene TRBJ2-7; TRBD1 matches 9 bases. There are 16 residues in the CDR3. CDR1 and CDR2 (germline): SNHLY, FYNNEI. V gave up 2 bases and J gave up 7 bases; unmatched junction bases: 12. CDR3 amino acids: CASSEIGTGFWGEQYF. The CDR3 DNA sequence: TGTGCCAGCAGTGAAATTGGGACAGGGTTTTGGGGGGAGCAGTACTTC.